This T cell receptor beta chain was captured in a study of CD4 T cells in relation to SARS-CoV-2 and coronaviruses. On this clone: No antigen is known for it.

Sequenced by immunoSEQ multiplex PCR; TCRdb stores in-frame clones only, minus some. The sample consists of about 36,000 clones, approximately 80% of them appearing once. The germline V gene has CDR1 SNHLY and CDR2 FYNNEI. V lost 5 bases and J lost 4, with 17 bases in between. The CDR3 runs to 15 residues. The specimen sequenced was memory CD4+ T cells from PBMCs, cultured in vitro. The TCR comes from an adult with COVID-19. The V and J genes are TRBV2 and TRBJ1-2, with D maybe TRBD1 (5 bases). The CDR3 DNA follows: TGTGCCAGCAGTAGCACAGGCAGTATGGGCTATGGCTACACCTTC. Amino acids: CASSSTGSMGYGYTF.